The sequence of this TCR beta chain was determined in a study of T cells in Graves' hyperthyroidism and ophthalmopathy. Study outcomes and limitations: Blood held most thyroid clonotypes expanded above 0.001 frequency. Through a model of 13 V-J features, ophthalmopathy was separated from stable hyperthyroidism.

In patients aged 18 to 65, hyperthyroidism was newly diagnosed, with duration under 2 months. The study excluded patients with uncontrolled infection, other autoimmune disease, pregnancy or lactation. Points on this clonotype: The antigen is unknown.

Researchers took RNA transcripts and amplified the TCR beta CDR3 regions from them. The HTBI set primed first-round TCR CDR3 RT-PCR. TCRdb ran MiXCR on the multiplex PCR reads and lists one entry per CDR3 protein. The sample holds tens of thousands of distinct CDR3 sequences, less than 65% seen once. Source material: peripheral blood or thyroid tissue (not recorded which). The origin of this receptor is a man between 18 and 29 years old with Graves' hyperthyroidism.

CDR3 bases: TGTGCCAGCCAGGGACGGACGAACACTGAAGCTTTCTTT. This gives the protein CASQGRTNTEAFF. The chain employs TRBV7-2 and TRBJ1-1, with TRBD1 as a possible D gene (5 bases). Trimming left V 8 bases short and J 1 base short, with 11 bases between. This CDR3 is 13 amino acids long. Per germline, CDR1 SGHTA and CDR2 FQGNSA.